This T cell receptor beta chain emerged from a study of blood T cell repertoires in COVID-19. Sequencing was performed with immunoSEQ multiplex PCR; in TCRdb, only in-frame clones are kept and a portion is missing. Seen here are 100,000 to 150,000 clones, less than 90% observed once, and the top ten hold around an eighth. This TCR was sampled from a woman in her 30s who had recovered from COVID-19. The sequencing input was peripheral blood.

The chain's CDR3 is CAWSVGGGYEQYF. Here the CDR3 DNA reads TGTGCCTGGAGTGTCGGGGGGGGCTACGAGCAGTACTTC. The chain is built from TRBV30 and TRBJ2-7; TRBD2 agrees at 8 bases. Trimming at V came to 0 bases and at J to 3 bases, leaving 1 base not matched to a gene. Germline assignment: CDR1 GTSNPN and CDR2 SVGIG (reference sequence). This CDR3 comprises 13 residues.